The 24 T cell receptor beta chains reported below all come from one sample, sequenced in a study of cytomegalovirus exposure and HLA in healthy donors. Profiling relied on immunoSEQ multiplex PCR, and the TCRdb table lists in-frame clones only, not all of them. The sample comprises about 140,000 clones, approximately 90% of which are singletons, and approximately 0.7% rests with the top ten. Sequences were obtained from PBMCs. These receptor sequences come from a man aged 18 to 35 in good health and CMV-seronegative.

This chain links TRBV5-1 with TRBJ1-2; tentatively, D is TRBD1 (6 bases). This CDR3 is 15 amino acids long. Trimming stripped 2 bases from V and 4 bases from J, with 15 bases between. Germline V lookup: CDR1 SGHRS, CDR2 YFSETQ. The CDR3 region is CASSLGQGPLYGYTF. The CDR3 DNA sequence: TGCGCCAGCAGCTTAGGTCAGGGGCCCCTCTATGGCTACACCTTC.

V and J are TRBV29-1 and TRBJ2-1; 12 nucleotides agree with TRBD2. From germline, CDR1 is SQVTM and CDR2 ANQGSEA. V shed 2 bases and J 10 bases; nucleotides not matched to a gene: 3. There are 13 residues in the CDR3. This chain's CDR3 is CSVENLAGGEQFF. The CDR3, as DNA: TGCAGCGTTGAAAACCTAGCGGGGGGGGAGCAGTTCTTC.

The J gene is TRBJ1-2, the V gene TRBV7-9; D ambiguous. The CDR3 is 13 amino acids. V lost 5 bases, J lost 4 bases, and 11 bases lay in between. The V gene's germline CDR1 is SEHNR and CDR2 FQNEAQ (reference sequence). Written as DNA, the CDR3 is TGTGCCAGCAGCCCCCCGGGATTCTATGGCTACACCTTC. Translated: CASSPPGFYGYTF.

The CDR3 coding sequence is TGTGCCAGCAGAACAGGGGCTGGAAACACCATATATTTT. Amino acid sequence: CASRTGAGNTIYF. The rearrangement uses TRBV6-1 and TRBJ1-3; the match to TRBD1 covers 7 bases. The CDR3 has 13 residues. V dropped 6 bases and J dropped 2; count of bases not matched to a gene: 1. Germline V gene lookup returns CDR1 MNHNS and CDR2 SASEGT.

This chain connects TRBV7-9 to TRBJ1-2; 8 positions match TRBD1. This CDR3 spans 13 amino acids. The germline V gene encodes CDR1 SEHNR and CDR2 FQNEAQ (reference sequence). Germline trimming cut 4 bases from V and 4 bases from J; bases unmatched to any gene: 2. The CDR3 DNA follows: TGTGCCAGCAGCTGGACAGGGCGCTATGGCTACACCTTC. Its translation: CASSWTGRYGYTF.

The CDR3, as DNA: TGTGCCAGCAGCTACAACCCAACAGGGGCCCTCACAGATACGCAGTATTTT. Protein product: CASSYNPTGALTDTQYF. This chain uses TRBV7-2 with TRBJ2-3; 7 nucleotides agree with TRBD1. Germline values: CDR1 SGHTA, CDR2 FQGNSA. The CDR3 consists of 17 residues. Trimming removed 4 bases from V and 2 bases from J; junction bases left unmatched: 12. Combining the CDR3 with reference TRBV7-2 and TRBJ2-3 gives the whole variable domain GAGVSQSPSNKVTEKGKDVELRCDPISGHTALYWYRQSLGQGLEFLIYFQGNSAPDKSGLPSDRFSAERTGGSVSTLTIQRTQQEDSAVYLCASSYNPTGALTDTQYFGPGTRLTVL.

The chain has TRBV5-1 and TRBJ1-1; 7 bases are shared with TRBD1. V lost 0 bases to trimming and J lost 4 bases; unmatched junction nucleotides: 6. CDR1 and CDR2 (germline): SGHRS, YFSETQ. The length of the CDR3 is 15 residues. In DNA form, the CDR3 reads TGCGCCAGCAGCTTGGACTATAGACAGGGCACTGAAGCTTTCTTT. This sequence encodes CASSLDYRQGTEAFF.

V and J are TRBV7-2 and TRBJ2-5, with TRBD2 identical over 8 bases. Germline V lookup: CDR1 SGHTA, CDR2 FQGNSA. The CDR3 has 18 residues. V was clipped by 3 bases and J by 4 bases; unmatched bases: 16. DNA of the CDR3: TGTGCCAGCAGCTTGGGGTTGAGCGGGAGTGGGGGGCGAGAGACCCAGTACTTC. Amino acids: CASSLGLSGSGGRETQYF.

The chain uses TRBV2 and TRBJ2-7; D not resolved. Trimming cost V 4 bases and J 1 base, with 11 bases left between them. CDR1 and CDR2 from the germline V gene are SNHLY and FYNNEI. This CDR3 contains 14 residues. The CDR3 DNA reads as TGTGCCAGCAGTGCCGCGACACGTTCCTACGAGCAGTACGTC. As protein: CASSAATRSYEQYV.

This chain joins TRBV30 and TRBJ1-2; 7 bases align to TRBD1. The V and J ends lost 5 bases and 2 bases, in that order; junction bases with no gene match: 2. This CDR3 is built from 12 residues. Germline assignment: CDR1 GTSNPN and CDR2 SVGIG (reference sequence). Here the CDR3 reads CAWAGQNYGYTF. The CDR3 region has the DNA TGTGCCTGGGCGGGACAGAACTATGGCTACACCTTC.

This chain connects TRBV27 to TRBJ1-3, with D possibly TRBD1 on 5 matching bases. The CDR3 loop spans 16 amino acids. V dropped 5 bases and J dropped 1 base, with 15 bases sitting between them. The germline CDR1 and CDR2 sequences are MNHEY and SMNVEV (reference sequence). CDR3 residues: CASSPALGGSGNTIYF. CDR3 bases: TGTGCCAGCAGTCCCGCATTGGGGGGGTCTGGAAACACCATATATTTT.

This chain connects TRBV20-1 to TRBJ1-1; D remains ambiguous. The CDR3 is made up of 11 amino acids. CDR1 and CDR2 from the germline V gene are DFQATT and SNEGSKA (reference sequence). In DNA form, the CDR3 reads TGCAGCCTAGTCCCGAACACTGAAGCTTTCTTT. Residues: CSLVPNTEAFF.

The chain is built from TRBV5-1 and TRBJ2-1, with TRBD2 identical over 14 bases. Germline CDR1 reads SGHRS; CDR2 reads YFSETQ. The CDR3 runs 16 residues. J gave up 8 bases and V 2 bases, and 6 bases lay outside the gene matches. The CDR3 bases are TGCGCCAGCAGCTTCGGGACTAGCGGGAGCAGCTATGAGCAGTTCTTC. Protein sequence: CASSFGTSGSSYEQFF.

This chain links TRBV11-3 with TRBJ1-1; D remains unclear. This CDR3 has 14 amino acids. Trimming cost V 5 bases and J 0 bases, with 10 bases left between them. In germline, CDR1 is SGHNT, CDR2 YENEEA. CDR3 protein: CASSPGGMNTEAFF. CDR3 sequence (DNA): TGTGCCAGCAGCCCGGGAGGGATGAACACTGAAGCTTTCTTT.

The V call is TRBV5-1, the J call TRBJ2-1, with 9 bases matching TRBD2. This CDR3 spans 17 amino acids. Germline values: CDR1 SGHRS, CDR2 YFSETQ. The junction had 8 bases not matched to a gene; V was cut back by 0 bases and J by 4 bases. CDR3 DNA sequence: TGCGCCAGCAGCTTGGGTCTCCTAGCGGGATCATACAATGAGCAGTTCTTC. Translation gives CASSLGLLAGSYNEQFF.

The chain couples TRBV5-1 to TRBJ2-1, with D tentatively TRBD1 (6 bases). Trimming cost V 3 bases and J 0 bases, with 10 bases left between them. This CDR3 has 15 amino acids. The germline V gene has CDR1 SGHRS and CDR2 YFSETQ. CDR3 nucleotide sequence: TGCGCCAGCAGCTCTCAGGGGACCTCCTACAATGAGCAGTTCTTC. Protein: CASSSQGTSYNEQFF.

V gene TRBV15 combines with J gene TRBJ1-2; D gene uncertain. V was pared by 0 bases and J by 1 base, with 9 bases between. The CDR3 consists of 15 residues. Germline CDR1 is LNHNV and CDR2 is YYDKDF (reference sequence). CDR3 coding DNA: TGTGCCACCAGCAGAGATCCGGGGTATAACTATGGCTACACCTTC. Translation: CATSRDPGYNYGYTF.

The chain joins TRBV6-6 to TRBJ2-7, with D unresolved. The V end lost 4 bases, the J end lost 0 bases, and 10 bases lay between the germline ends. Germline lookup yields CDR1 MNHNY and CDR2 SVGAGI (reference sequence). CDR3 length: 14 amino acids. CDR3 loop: CASSSLTSSYEQYV. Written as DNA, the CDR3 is TGTGCCAGCAGTTCCCTGACAAGCTCCTACGAGCAGTACGTC.

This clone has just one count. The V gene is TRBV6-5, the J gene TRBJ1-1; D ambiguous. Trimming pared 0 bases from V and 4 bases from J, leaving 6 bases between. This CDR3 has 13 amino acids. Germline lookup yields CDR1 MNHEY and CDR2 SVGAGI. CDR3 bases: TGTGCCAGCAGTTACTCGTTTCGCACTGAAGCTTTCTTT. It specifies CASSYSFRTEAFF.

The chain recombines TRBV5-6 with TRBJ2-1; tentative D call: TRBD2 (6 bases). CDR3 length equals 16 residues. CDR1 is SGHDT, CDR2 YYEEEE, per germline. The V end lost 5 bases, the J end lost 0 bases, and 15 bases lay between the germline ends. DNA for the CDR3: TGTGCCAGCAGGCGACCCTCGGAGGGCTCCTACAATGAGCAGTTCTTC. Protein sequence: CASRRPSEGSYNEQFF. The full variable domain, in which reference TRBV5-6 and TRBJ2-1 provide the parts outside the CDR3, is DAGVTQSPTHLIKTRGQQVTLRCSPKSGHDTVSWYQQALGQGPQFIFQYYEEEERQRGNFPDRFSGHQFPNYSSELNVNALLLGDSALYLCASRRPSEGSYNEQFFGPGTRLTVL.

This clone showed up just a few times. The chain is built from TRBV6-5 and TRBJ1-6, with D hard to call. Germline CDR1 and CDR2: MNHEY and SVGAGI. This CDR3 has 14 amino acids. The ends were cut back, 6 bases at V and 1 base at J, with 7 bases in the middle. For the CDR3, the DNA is TGTGCCAGCAGAGCGGGGTCCTATAATTCACCCCTCCACTTT. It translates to CASRAGSYNSPLHF.

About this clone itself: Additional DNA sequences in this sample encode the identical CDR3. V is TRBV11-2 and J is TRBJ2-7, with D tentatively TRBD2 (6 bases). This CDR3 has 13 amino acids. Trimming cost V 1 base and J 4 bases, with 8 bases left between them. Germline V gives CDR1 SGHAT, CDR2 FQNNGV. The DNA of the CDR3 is TGTGCCAGCAGCTTAGGGACTAATTACGAGCAGTACGTC. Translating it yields CASSLGTNYEQYV.

DNA for the CDR3: TGTGCCTGGAGTGTTGCCGGGGGGGCCCAAGAGACCCAGTACTTC. Protein: CAWSVAGGAQETQYF. The gene calls are TRBV30 and TRBJ2-5, with 8 positions matching TRBD2. V lost 0 bases and J lost 1; bases outside the gene matches: 4. The CDR3 consists of 15 residues. The V gene's germline CDR1 is GTSNPN and CDR2 SVGIG (reference sequence).

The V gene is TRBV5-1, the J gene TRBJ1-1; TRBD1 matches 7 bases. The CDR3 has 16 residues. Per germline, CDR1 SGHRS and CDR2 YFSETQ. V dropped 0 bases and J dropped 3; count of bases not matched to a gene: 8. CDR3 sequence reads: CASSLAEGALDTEAFF. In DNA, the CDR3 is TGCGCCAGCAGCTTGGCGGAGGGGGCATTGGACACTGAAGCTTTCTTT. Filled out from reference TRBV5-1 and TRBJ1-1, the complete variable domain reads KAGVTQTPRYLIKTRGQQVTLSCSPISGHRSVSWYQQTPGQGLQFLFEYFSETQRNKGNFPGRFSGRQFSNSRSEMNVSTLELGDSALYLCASSLAEGALDTEAFFGQGTRLTVV.